The entry below gives a single TCR beta chain sequence along with its context. The antigen remains undetermined. This sample was included in a study of T-cell memory formation after mild COVID-19. TCR alpha and TCR beta cDNA libraries carrying sample barcodes and UMIs were produced by 5'RACE using constant-segment primers. TCRdb re-called the 5' RACE reads with MiXCR, one entry per CDR3 protein. The sample shows around 150,000 distinct CDR3 sequences, about 14% of them seen only once. Overall study results and limits: Contracting clones from day 15 to 85 had balanced CD4/CD8; later expanders favoured CD4+. Researchers report contracting CD4+ clones mostly in CM and EM, with CD8+ clones in EMRA. A second wave of clones peaked on day 37, and their SARS-CoV-2 specificity went unconfirmed.

V dropped 3 bases and J dropped 5; count of bases not matched to a gene: 4. This CDR3 is 13 amino acids long. Germline assignment: CDR1 SQVTM and CDR2 ANQGSEA. This receptor was identified in an adult woman who had mild COVID-19 (a few samples of this study predate the infection). Cell type and time point are not known. The source material was PBMCs or a T cell subset sorted from them (not recorded which). This chain connects TRBV29-1 to TRBJ2-3; 8 bases are a match to TRBD1. The CDR3 DNA is TGCAGCGTTGACAGGGGGCCAGAAGATACGCAGTATTTT. It codes for CSVDRGPEDTQYF.